The clone carrying this T cell receptor (beta chain) appeared a single time. Antigen specificity is unknown. The CDR3 loop spans 13 amino acids. Germline V gene lookup returns CDR1 KGHSH and CDR2 LQKENI. The V gene lost 2 bases and the J gene lost 6 bases, with 10 bases spanning the gap. The data originate from a study of a mutant IDH1 vaccine in newly diagnosed glioma. Background on the study: Patients received vaccination from 4-6 weeks after radiotherapy alone, or with temozolomide cycles. Earlier treatment was radiotherapy, temozolomide, or both, with most getting both. Notes on the study in general: Vaccination induced immune responses in over 85% of patients. Pseudoprogression seemed unlinked to shifts in top peripheral T cell clonotypes.

The protocol was immunoSEQ multiplex PCR, while the TCRdb copy is restricted to in-frame clones and leaves out a portion. In the table there are over 30,000 clones, 75% to 95% of which are singletons. Time point reported: week 47, end of study. It was 300 ug of mutant IDH1 20-mer peptide that made up each vaccine dose, given with topical imiquimod. Sequenced here: PBMCs, sampled from a glioma patient whose treatment included an IDH1 peptide vaccine. This TCR came from a woman between 40 and 55 years old with glioma. This rearrangement joins TRBV18 to TRBJ1-1; D gene unclear. The CDR3 here is CASSPAVEAEAFF. CDR3 bases: TGTGCCAGCTCACCAGCGGTGGAGGCTGAAGCTTTCTTT.